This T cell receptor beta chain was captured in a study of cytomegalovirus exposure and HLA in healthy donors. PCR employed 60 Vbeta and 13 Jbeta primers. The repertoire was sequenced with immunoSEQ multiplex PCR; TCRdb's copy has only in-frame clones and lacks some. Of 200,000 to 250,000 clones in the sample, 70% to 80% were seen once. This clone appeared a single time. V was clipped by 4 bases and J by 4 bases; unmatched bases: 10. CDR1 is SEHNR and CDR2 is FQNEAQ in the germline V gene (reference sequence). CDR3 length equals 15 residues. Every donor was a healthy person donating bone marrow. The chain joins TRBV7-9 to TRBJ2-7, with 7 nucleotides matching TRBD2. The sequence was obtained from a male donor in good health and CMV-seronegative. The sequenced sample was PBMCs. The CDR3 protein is CASSSRGGPQYEQYF. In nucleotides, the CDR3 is TGTGCCAGCAGCTCTCGGGGAGGGCCGCAATACGAGCAGTACTTC.